The TCR beta chain under discussion was sequenced for a study of blood T cell repertoires in COVID-19. Overall study: Samples of COVID-19 (acute and convalescent) were obtained from the United States, Italy and Spain. The cDNA or gDNA used as material had been derived from T cells, B-cell-depleted T cells, or PBMCs.

Produced via immunoSEQ multiplex PCR; TCRdb's table is partial and in-frame only. The data show some 150,000 clones, with approximately 89% seen just once and around 1.5% held by the top ten. The CDR3 covers 15 residues. V lost 1 base and J 5 bases, leaving 14 bases between the germline ends. Germline V gene lookup returns CDR1 SGHTA and CDR2 FQGTGA. The V call is TRBV7-3, the J call TRBJ1-1; D is possibly TRBD1 (6 bases). This TCR came from a human donor in a cohort sampled during active COVID-19. The sample was peripheral blood. The CDR3 reads CASSLRTSGVTEAFF. For the CDR3, the DNA is TGTGCCAGCAGCTTAAGGACCTCAGGGGTTACTGAAGCTTTCTTT.